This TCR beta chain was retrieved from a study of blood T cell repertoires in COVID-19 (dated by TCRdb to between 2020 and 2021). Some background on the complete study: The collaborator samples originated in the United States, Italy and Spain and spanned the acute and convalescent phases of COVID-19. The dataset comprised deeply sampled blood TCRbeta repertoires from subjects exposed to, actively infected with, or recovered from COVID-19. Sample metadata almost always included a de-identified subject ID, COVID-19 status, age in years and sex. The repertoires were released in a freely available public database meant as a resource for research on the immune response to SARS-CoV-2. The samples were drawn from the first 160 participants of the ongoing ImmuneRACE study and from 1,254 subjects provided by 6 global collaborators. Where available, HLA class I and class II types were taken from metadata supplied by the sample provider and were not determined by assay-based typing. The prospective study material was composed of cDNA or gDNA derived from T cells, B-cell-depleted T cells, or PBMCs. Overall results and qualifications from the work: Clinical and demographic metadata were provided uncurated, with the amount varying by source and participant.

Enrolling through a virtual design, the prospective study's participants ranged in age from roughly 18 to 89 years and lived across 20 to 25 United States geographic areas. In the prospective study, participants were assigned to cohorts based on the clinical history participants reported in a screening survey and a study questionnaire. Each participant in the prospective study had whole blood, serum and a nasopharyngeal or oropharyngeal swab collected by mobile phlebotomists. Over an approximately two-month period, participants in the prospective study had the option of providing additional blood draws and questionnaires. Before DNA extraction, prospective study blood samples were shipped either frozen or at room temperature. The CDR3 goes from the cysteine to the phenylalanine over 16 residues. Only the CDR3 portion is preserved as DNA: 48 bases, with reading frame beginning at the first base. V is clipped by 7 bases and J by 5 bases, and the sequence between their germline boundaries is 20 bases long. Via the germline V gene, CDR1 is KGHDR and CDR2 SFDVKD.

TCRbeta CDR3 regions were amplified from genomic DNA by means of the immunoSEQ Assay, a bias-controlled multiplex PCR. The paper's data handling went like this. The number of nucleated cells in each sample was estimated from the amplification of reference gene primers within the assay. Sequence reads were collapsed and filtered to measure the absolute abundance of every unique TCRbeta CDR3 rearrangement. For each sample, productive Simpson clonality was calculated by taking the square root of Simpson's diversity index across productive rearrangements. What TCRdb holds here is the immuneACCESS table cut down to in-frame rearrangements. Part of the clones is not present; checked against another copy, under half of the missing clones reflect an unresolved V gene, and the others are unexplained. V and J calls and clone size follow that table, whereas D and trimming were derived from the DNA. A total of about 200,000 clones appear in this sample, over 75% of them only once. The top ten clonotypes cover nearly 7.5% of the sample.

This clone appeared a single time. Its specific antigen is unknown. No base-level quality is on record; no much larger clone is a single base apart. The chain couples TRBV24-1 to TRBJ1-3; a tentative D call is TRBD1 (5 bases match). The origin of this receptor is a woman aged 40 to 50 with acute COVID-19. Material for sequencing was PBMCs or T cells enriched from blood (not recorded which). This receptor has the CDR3 CATSSQPGVGRNTIYF. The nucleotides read TGTGCCACCAGCTCCCAGCCGGGGGTCGGGAGAAACACCATATATTTT.